These 20 T cell receptor beta chains share one sample of origin, sequenced in a study of OX40 agonist ivuxolimab in advanced cancers. TCRdb keeps only in-frame clones here, not all; method: immunoSEQ multiplex PCR. The sample gives around 58,000 clones, 84% of which show up once; 27% is in the top ten. The sample consisted of CD4+ or CD8+ T cells sorted from blood, taken in a trial of the OX40 agonist ivuxolimab. These receptors were obtained from an adult with an advanced solid tumor such as melanoma, head and neck, liver or kidney cancer.

The J gene is TRBJ2-2, the V gene TRBV4-1; tentative D call: TRBD2 (6 bases). V lost 6 bases and J 4 bases, leaving 18 bases between the germline ends. The germline CDR1 and CDR2 sequences are MGHRA and YSYEKL. The CDR3 has 16 residues. CDR3 nucleotide sequence: TGCGCCAGCAGGATTACGGGCGGGACGGGCACCGGGGAGCTGTTTTTT. It yields the protein CASRITGGTGTGELFF.

This clone was seen a handful of times. The rearrangement joins TRBV30 to TRBJ1-1; no clear D. CDR3 length: 13 residues. Trimming shortened V by 2 bases and J by 4 bases, and 11 bases separated the two germline ends. Germline CDR1 reads GTSNPN; CDR2 reads SVGIG (reference sequence). CDR3 nucleotides: TGTGCCTGGAGTCGATCTGAATTCACTGAAGCTTTCTTT. It encodes CAWSRSEFTEAFF.

This rearrangement joins TRBV11-2 to TRBJ2-1; 13 bases are a match to TRBD2. Per the germline V gene, CDR1 is SGHAT and CDR2 is FQNNGV. The CDR3 runs to 15 residues. J gave up 5 bases and V 5 bases, and 3 bases lay outside the gene matches. In DNA form, the CDR3 reads TGTGCCAGCAGCCATGGGACTAGCGGGAACAATGAGCAGTTCTTC. Translating gives CASSHGTSGNNEQFF.

This clone was observed once. V usage is TRBV5-1 and J usage is TRBJ2-2; the D gene is possibly TRBD1 (6 bases). The germline V and J ends were trimmed by 4 bases and 5 bases, with 18 bases remaining between them. Germline CDR1 SGHRS, CDR2 YFSETQ. CDR3 length: 16 amino acids. The CDR3 loop is CASSQPTGLKTGELFF. The CDR3 DNA follows: TGCGCCAGCAGCCAACCCACAGGGTTAAAGACCGGGGAGCTGTTTTTT.

The chain recombines TRBV9 with TRBJ2-5, with 8 positions matching TRBD2. V shed 4 bases and J 4 bases; nucleotides not matched to a gene: 9. The CDR3 is 15 amino acids. Germline V gene data show CDR1 as SGDLS and CDR2 as YYNGEE. CDR3 protein: CASSTRGGPGETQYF. The CDR3 DNA reads TGTGCCAGCAGCACGCGCGGGGGGCCCGGAGAGACCCAGTACTTC.

CDR3 sequence (DNA): TGTGCCAGCAGCGCAGGACTAGCGGGGGCCCTGAACCAAGAGACCCAGTACTTC. Protein sequence: CASSAGLAGALNQETQYF. The chain carries TRBV9 and TRBJ2-5; TRBD2 matches 13 bases. CDR1 and CDR2 (germline): SGDLS, YYNGEE. The CDR3 runs to 18 residues. V shed 3 bases, J shed 0 bases, and the junction held 8 bases outside the gene matches.

CDR3 region: CASSVERGGASGELFF. The CDR3 DNA follows: TGTGCCAGCAGCGTAGAACGTGGCGGGGCCTCCGGGGAGCTGTTTTTT. The V gene is TRBV9, the J gene TRBJ2-2; possible D gene TRBD2, 6 bases. This CDR3 region has 16 residues. Germline CDR1 is SGDLS and CDR2 is YYNGEE. The V end lost 0 bases, the J end lost 6 bases, and 15 bases lay between the germline ends.

The CDR3 sequence is CATSRDLASSYNEQFF. For the CDR3, the DNA is TGTGCCACCAGCAGAGATCTAGCGAGCTCCTACAATGAGCAGTTCTTC. The chain uses TRBV15 and TRBJ2-1; D perhaps matches TRBD2 (6 bases). The ends were cut back, 0 bases at V and 0 bases at J, with 9 bases in the middle. Germline assignment: CDR1 LNHNV and CDR2 YYDKDF (reference sequence). This CDR3 spans 16 amino acids. Complete variable domain (other parts from reference TRBV15 and TRBJ2-1): DAMVIQNPRYQVTQFGKPVTLSCSQTLNHNVMYWYQQKSSQAPKLLFHYYDKDFNNEADTPDNFQSRRPNTSFCFLDIRSPGLGDTAMYLCATSRDLASSYNEQFFGPGTRLTVL.

The CDR3: CASSPWLDTQYF. In nucleotides, the CDR3 is TGTGCCAGCAGTCCGTGGTTGGATACGCAGTATTTT. The V gene is TRBV2, the J gene TRBJ2-3; unclear D gene. The CDR3 loop spans 12 amino acids. Germline assignment: CDR1 SNHLY and CDR2 FYNNEI. V lost 5 bases and J 6 bases, leaving 9 bases between the germline ends.

As DNA, the CDR3 is TGTGCCAGTTGGAGTCGAACAGGGAATCAGCCCCAGCATTTT. Encoded protein: CASWSRTGNQPQHF. This chain connects TRBV19 to TRBJ1-5; weak D call: TRBD1 (6 bases). The germline V and J ends were trimmed by 8 bases and 4 bases, with 15 bases remaining between them. Per germline, CDR1 LNHDA and CDR2 SQIVND (reference sequence). The CDR3 length is 14 residues.

This chain links TRBV19 with TRBJ2-1; TRBD1 matches at 8 bases. The CDR3 contains 17 residues. The V and J ends lost 7 bases and 4 bases, in that order; junction bases with no gene match: 15. The V gene's germline CDR1 is LNHDA and CDR2 SQIVND (reference sequence). The CDR3 coding sequence is TGTGCCAGTACCCCATGGGGCGGACAGGGCTCATACAATGAGCAGTTCTTC. This encodes CASTPWGGQGSYNEQFF.

The chain joins TRBV5-1 to TRBJ1-1, with D unclear. Germline values: CDR1 SGHRS, CDR2 YFSETQ. Trimming cost V 0 bases and J 1 base, with 4 bases left between them. The CDR3 covers 13 residues. CDR3 bases: TGCGCCAGCAGCTTGGGGGCGAACACTGAAGCTTTCTTT. This codes for CASSLGANTEAFF.

The chain links TRBV15 to TRBJ2-7, with 9 bases identical to TRBD2. Trimming took 1 base from V and 5 from J; bases not matched to a gene: 3. Germline V gene lookup returns CDR1 LNHNV and CDR2 YYDKDF (reference sequence). The CDR3 length is 14 residues. In nucleotides, the CDR3 is TGTGCCACCAGCAGAGCGTTAGCGGGAGACGAGCAGTACTTC. Translating gives CATSRALAGDEQYF.

This clone was detected only once. This chain joins TRBV19 and TRBJ1-5; D remains ambiguous. The CDR3 has 13 residues. CDR1 is LNHDA and CDR2 is SQIVND in the germline V gene (reference sequence). Trimming pared 5 bases from V and 7 bases from J, leaving 12 bases between. CDR3 DNA: TGTGCCAGTAGTTACGTAACCCCCCAGCCCCAGCATTTT. Its translation: CASSYVTPQPQHF.

The chain uses TRBV11-2 and TRBJ2-7, with 11 bases that match TRBD2. The V gene end was trimmed by 0 bases and the J gene end by 4 bases; junction bases not matched to a gene: 5. The CDR3 runs to 16 residues. Germline V gene sequence: CDR1 SGHAT, CDR2 FQNNGV. The CDR3 DNA sequence: TGTGCCAGCAGCTTAGATCTGGGACTAGCGGCTTACGAGCAGTACTTC. This encodes CASSLDLGLAAYEQYF.

V and J are TRBV19 and TRBJ2-3; 10 bases line up with TRBD2. Germline V lookup: CDR1 LNHDA, CDR2 SQIVND (reference sequence). V trimming: 4 bases; J trimming: 4 bases; junction bases outside the gene matches: 5. The CDR3 runs 15 residues. CDR3 nucleotides: TGTGCCAGTAGTACCCAGCGGGAGGGCCCAGATACGCAGTATTTT. Protein sequence: CASSTQREGPDTQYF.

The gene calls are TRBV7-6 and TRBJ1-2; 7 bases line up with TRBD1. V was pared by 2 bases and J by 5 bases, with 14 bases of the junction left unmatched. This CDR3 comprises 17 residues. The V gene's germline CDR1 is SGHVS and CDR2 FNYEAQ. The CDR3 DNA reads as TGTGCCAGCAGCTTAAGACAGGGAGGGGGCCGGGCTTATGGCTACACCTTC. Amino acids: CASSLRQGGGRAYGYTF. The whole variable domain, filled in from reference TRBV7-6 and TRBJ1-2, reads GAGVSQSPRYKVTKRGQDVALRCDPISGHVSLYWYRQALGQGPEFLTYFNYEAQQDKSGLPNDRFSAERPEGSISTLTIQRTEQRDSAMYRCASSLRQGGGRAYGYTFGSGTRLTVV.

The V and J genes are TRBV5-4 and TRBJ2-7; no reliable D call. V dropped 1 base and J dropped 0 bases, with 5 bases sitting between them. CDR3 size: 13 residues. In germline, CDR1 is SGHNT, CDR2 YYREEE (reference sequence). The CDR3 nucleotides are TGTGCCAGCAGCTTGCATCCCTCCTACGAGCAGTACTTC. Amino acids: CASSLHPSYEQYF.

The chain joins TRBV19 to TRBJ1-1; 8 bases align to TRBD1. The V gene end was trimmed by 8 bases and the J gene end by 4 bases; junction bases not matched to a gene: 9. CDR3 length: 14 residues. Germline CDR1 is LNHDA and CDR2 is SQIVND (reference sequence). The CDR3 is CASGQTGGGTEAFF. The CDR3 nucleotides are TGTGCCAGTGGGCAAACAGGGGGGGGCACTGAAGCTTTCTTT.

The rearrangement links TRBV2 to TRBJ1-1; D perhaps matches TRBD1 (5 bases). Germline V gene sequence: CDR1 SNHLY, CDR2 FYNNEI. The CDR3 sequence is 12 residues long. V lost 4 bases and J 6 bases, leaving 9 bases between the germline ends. The CDR3: CASSGGGPEAFF. The CDR3 nucleotides read TGTGCCAGCAGTGGGGGGGGACCTGAAGCTTTCTTT. The complete variable domain, with remaining parts taken from reference TRBV2 and TRBJ1-1, reads EPEVTQTPSHQVTQMGQEVILRCVPISNHLYFYWYRQILGQKVEFLVSFYNNEISEKSEIFDDQFSVERPDGSNFTLKIRSTKLEDSAMYFCASSGGGPEAFFGQGTRLTVV.